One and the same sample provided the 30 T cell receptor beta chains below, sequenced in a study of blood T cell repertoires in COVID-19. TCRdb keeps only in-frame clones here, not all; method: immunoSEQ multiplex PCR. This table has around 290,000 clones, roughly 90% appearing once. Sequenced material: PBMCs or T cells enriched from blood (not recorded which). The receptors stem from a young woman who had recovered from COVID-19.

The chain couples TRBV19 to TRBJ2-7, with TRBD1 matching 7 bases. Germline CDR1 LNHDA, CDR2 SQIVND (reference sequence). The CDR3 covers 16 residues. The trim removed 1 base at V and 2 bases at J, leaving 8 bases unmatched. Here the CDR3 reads CASSIGDSQAAYEQYF. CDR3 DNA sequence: TGTGCCAGTAGTATAGGGGACAGTCAAGCAGCCTACGAGCAGTACTTC.

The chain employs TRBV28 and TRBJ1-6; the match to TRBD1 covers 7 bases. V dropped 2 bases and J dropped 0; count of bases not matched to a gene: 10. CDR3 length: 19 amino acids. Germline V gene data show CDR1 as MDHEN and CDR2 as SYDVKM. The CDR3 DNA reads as TGTGCCAGCAGTTTACTCCGGACAGGATCGAGCTCCTATAATTCACCCCTCCACTTT. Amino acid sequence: CASSLLRTGSSSYNSPLHF.

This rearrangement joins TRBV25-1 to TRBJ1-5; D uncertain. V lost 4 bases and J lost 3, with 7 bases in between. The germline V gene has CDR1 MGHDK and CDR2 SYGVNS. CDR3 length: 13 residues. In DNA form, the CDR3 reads TGTGCCAGCAGTGTAGCGGACAATCAGCCCCAGCATTTT. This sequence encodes CASSVADNQPQHF.

CDR3 region: CASSGTGGAWSNQPQHF. In nucleotides, the CDR3 is TGTGCCAGCTCCGGGACAGGGGGCGCGTGGAGCAATCAGCCCCAGCATTTT. The chain is built from TRBV28 and TRBJ1-5, with TRBD1 matching over 12 bases. This CDR3 is built from 17 residues. The J segment lost 1 base and the V segment lost 8 bases, leaving 9 bases of the junction unmatched. Germline-derived CDR1 and CDR2 are MDHEN and SYDVKM.

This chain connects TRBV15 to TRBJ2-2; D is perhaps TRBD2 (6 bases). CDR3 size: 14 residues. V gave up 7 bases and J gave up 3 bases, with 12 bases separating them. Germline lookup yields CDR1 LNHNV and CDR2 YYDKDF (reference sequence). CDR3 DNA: TGTGCCACCACGGGGACTGCATACACCGGGGAGCTGTTTTTT. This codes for CATTGTAYTGELFF.

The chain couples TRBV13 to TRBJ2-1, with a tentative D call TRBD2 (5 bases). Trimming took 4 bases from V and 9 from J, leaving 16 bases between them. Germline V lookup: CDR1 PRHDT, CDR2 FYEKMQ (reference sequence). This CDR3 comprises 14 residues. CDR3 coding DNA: TGTGCCAGCAGCTCCCTACTCGGAGGCCGTGAGCAGTTCTTC. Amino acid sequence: CASSSLLGGREQFF.

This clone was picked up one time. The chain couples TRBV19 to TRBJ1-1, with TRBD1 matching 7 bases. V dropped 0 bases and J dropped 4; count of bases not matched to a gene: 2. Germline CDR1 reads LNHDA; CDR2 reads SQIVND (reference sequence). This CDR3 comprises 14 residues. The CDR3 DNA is TGTGCCAGTAGTATAGAGGGACAGCTCACTGAAGCTTTCTTT. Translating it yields CASSIEGQLTEAFF.

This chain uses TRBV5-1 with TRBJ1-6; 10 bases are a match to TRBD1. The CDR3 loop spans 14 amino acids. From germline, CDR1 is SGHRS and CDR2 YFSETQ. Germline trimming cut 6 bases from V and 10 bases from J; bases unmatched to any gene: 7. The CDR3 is CASTLGTGESPLHF. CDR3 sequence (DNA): TGCGCCAGCACTCTTGGGACAGGGGAATCACCCCTCCACTTT.

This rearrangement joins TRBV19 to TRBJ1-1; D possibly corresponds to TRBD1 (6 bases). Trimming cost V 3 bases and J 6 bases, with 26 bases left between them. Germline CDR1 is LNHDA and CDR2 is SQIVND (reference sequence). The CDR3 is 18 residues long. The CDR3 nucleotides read TGTGCCAGTAGTATTAGGCTTTGGGGGCCCACAGGGAATGCTGAAGCTTTCTTT. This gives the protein CASSIRLWGPTGNAEAFF.

DNA of the CDR3: TGTGCCTCCTTACAGGGGTCCACCGGGGAGCTGTTTTTT. It translates to CASLQGSTGELFF. The rearrangement joins TRBV10-3 to TRBJ2-2, with 7 bases identical to TRBD1. Trimming took 11 bases from V and 4 from J; bases not matched to a gene: 7. The CDR3 consists of 13 residues. Per the germline V gene, CDR1 is ENHRY and CDR2 is SYGVKD.

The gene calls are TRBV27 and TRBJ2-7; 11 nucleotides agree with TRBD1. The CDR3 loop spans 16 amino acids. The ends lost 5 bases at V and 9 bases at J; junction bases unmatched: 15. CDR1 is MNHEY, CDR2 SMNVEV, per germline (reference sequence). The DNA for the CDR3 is TGTGCCAGCAGTCTGGGGTGGTCGGGACAGGGGGTAGTGCAGTACTTC. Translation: CASSLGWSGQGVVQYF.

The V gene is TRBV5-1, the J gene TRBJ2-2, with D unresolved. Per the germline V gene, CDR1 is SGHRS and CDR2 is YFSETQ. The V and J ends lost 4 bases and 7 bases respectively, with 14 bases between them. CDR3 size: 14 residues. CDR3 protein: CASSPLNTGGELFF. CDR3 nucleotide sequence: TGCGCCAGCAGCCCCCTTAATACCGGCGGGGAGCTGTTTTTT.

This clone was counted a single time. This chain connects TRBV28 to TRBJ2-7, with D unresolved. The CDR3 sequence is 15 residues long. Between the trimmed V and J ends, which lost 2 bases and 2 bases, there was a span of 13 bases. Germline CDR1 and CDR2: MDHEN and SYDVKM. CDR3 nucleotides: TGTGCCAGCAGTTTAGTGGCAGAATTTACCTACGAGCAGTACTTC. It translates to CASSLVAEFTYEQYF.

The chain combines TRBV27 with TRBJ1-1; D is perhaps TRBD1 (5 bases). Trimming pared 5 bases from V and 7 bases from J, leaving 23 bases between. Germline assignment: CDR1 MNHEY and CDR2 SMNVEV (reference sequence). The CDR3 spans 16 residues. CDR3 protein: CASSPGEGRRSIEAFF. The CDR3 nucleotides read TGTGCCAGCAGTCCTGGGGAGGGGCGTCGCTCAATTGAAGCTTTCTTT.

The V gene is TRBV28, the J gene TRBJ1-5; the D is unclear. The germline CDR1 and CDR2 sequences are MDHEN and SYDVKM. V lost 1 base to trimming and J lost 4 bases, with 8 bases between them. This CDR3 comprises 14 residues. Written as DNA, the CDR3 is TGTGCCAGCAGTTTATCCCCGGGGAATCAGCCCCAGCATTTT. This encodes CASSLSPGNQPQHF.

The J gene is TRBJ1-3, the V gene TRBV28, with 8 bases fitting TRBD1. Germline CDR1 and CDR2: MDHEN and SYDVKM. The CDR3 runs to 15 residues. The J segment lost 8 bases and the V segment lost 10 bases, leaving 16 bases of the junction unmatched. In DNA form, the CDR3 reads TGTGCCACCTTCGGACAGGGTGATTCAGCGGACACCATATATTTT. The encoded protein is CATFGQGDSADTIYF.

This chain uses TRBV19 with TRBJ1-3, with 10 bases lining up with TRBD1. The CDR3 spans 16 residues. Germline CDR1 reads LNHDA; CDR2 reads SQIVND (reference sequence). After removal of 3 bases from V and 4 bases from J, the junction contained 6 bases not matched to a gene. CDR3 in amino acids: CASSISGTGAGNTIYF. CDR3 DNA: TGTGCCAGTAGTATCTCCGGGACAGGGGCCGGAAACACCATATATTTT.

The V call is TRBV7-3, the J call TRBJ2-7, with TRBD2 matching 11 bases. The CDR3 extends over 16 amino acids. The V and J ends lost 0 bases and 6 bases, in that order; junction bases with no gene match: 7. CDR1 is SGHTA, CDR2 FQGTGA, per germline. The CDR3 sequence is CASSLTLAGGSREQYF. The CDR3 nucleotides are TGTGCCAGCAGCTTAACCCTAGCGGGGGGTTCCCGCGAGCAGTACTTC. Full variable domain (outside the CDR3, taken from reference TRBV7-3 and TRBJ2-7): GAGVSQTPSNKVTEKGKYVELRCDPISGHTALYWYRQSLGQGPEFLIYFQGTGAADDSGLPNDRFFAVRPEGSVSTLKIQRTERGDSAVYLCASSLTLAGGSREQYFGPGTRLTVT.

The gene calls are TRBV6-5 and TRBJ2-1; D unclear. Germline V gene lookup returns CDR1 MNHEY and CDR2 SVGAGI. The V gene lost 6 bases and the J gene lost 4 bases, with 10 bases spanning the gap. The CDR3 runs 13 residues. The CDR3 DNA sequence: TGTGCCAGCAGCCCCCTGCAGTACAATGAGCAGTTCTTC. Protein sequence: CASSPLQYNEQFF.

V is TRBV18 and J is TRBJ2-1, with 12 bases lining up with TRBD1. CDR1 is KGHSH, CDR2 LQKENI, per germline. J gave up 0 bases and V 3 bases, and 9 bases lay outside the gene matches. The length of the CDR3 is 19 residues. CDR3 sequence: CASSPRDRGLISSYNEQFF. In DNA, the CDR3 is TGTGCCAGCTCACCCCGGGACAGGGGGCTAATAAGCTCCTACAATGAGCAGTTCTTC.

Here the CDR3 DNA reads TGTGCCAGCAGTCAAAGACAGCTAATGAACACTGAAGCTTTCTTT. It specifies CASSQRQLMNTEAFF. The chain uses TRBV27 and TRBJ1-1; D is possibly TRBD1 (5 bases). The CDR3 sequence is 15 residues long. The germline gives CDR1 MNHEY, CDR2 SMNVEV (reference sequence). V was shortened by 5 bases and J by 0 bases, with 13 bases between the two germline ends.

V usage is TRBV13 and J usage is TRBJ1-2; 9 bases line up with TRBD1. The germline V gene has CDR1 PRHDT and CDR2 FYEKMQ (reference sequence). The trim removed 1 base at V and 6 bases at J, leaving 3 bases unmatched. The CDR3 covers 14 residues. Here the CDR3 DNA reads TGTGCCAGCAGCTTAGAGGGACAGGGAGATGGCTACACCTTC. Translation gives CASSLEGQGDGYTF.

CDR3 region: CARASGAFGGKISYEQYF. In nucleotides, the CDR3 is TGTGCCAGGGCATCCGGGGCGTTCGGGGGAAAAATCTCCTACGAGCAGTACTTC. This chain joins TRBV5-7 and TRBJ2-7; TRBD2 is a possible D gene (6 bases). TRBV5-7 is designated an ORF whose function remains uncertain. The V end lost 8 bases, the J end lost 0 bases, and 27 bases lay between the germline ends. This CDR3 comprises 18 residues.

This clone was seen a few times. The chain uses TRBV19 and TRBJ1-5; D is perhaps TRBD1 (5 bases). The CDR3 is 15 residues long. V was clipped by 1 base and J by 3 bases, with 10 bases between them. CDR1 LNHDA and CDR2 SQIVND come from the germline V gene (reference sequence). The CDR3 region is CASSIAATANQPQHF. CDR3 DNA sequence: TGTGCCAGTAGTATAGCCGCGACAGCCAATCAGCCCCAGCATTTT.

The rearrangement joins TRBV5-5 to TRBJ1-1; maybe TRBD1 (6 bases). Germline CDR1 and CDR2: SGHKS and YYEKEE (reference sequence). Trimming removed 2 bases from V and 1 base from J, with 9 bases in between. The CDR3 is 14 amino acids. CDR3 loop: CASSLTQGNTEAFF. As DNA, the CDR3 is TGTGCCAGCAGCTTAACACAGGGGAACACTGAAGCTTTCTTT.

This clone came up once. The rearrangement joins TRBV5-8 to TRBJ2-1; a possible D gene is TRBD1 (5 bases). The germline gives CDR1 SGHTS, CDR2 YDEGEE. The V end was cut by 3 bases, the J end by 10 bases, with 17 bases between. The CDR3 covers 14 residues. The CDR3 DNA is TGTGCCAGCAGCTCCAGGGTAGGTCGTGGGGAGCAGTTCTTC. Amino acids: CASSSRVGRGEQFF. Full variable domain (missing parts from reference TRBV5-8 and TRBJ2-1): EAGVTQSPTHLIKTRGQQATLRCSPISGHTSVYWYQQALGLGLQFLLWYDEGEERNRGNFPPRFSGRQFPNYSSELNVNALELEDSALYLCASSSRVGRGEQFFGPGTRLTVL.

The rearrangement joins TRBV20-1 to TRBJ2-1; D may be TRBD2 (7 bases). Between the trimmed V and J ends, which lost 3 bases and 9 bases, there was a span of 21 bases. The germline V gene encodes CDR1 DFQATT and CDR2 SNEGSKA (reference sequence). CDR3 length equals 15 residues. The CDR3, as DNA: TGCAGTGCTAGTCGGGCGGGAGCCTCGGGGGCTGAGCAGTTCTTC. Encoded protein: CSASRAGASGAEQFF.

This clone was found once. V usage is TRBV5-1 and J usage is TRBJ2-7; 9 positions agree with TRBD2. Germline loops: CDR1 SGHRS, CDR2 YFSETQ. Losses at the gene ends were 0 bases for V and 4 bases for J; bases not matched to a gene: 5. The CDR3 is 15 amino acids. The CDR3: CASSLAGTSRYEQYF. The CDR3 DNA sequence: TGCGCCAGCAGCTTGGCTGGGACTAGCCGGTACGAGCAGTACTTC.

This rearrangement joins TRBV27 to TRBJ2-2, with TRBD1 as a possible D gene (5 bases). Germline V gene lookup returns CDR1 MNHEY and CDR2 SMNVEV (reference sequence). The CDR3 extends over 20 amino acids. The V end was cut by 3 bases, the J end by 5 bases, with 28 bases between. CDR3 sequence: CASSFIPLTGHPADTGELFF. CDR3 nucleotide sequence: TGTGCCAGCAGTTTTATACCGTTAACCGGACACCCGGCGGATACCGGGGAGCTGTTTTTT.

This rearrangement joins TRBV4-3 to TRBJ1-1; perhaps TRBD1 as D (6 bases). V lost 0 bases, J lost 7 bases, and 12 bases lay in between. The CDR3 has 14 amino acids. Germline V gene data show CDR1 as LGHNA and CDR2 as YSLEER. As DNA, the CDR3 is TGCGCCAGCAGCCAAGAGAGGGGGTGGGGTGAAGCTTTCTTT. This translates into CASSQERGWGEAFF.